These 20 T cell receptor beta chains came from one sample sequenced in a study of blood T cell repertoires in COVID-19. Profiled with immunoSEQ multiplex PCR; TCRdb holds only in-frame clones, not every one. The sample lists roughly 430,000 clones, approximately 86% occurring once. Sequencing was done on a sample of PBMCs or T cells enriched from blood (not recorded which). The receptors were gathered from a woman in her 40s with acute COVID-19.

The chain is built from TRBV6-5 and TRBJ1-2, with TRBD1 matching 7 bases. Per germline, CDR1 MNHEY and CDR2 SVGAGI. The length of the CDR3 is 13 residues. V lost 6 bases to trimming and J lost 8 bases; unmatched junction nucleotides: 9. CDR3 protein: CASRTGVWEGYTF. CDR3 sequence (DNA): TGTGCCAGCAGAACAGGGGTATGGGAGGGCTACACCTTC.

The V and J genes are TRBV19 and TRBJ1-1, with D unclear. Trimming left V 7 bases short and J 3 bases short, with 15 bases between. This CDR3 has 14 residues. Germline V CDR1 and CDR2: LNHDA, SQIVND (reference sequence). Here the CDR3 DNA reads TGTGCCAGTACACGACTCTATATGTACACTGAAGCTTTCTTT. This codes for CASTRLYMYTEAFF.

The V call is TRBV29-1, the J call TRBJ1-2; maybe TRBD1 (5 bases). This CDR3 spans 16 amino acids. Germline V gene lookup returns CDR1 SQVTM and CDR2 ANQGSEA. The V and J ends lost 0 bases and 5 bases respectively, with 19 bases between them. CDR3 DNA: TGCAGCGTTGAAGACTCGGAGGGGCCCCCGGGGTATGGCTACACCTTC. This codes for CSVEDSEGPPGYGYTF.

The chain is built from TRBV5-1 and TRBJ2-3; 10 bases agree with TRBD2. Germline assignment: CDR1 SGHRS and CDR2 YFSETQ. The CDR3 contains 16 residues. J was trimmed by 3 bases and V by 5 bases; bases with no gene match: 9. The CDR3 loop reads CASSPSGGARTDTQYF. The CDR3 region has the DNA TGCGCCAGCAGTCCCAGCGGGGGGGCCAGAACAGATACGCAGTATTTT.

The V and J genes are TRBV5-1 and TRBJ1-2; D possibly corresponds to TRBD1 (6 bases). The germline V gene encodes CDR1 SGHRS and CDR2 YFSETQ. The V gene lost 7 bases and the J gene lost 8 bases, with 12 bases spanning the gap. This CDR3 contains 11 residues. The CDR3 is CASEGGKGYTF. CDR3 DNA: TGCGCCAGCGAGGGGGGGAAAGGCTACACCTTC.

This clone was seen a single time. In DNA, the CDR3 is TGTGCCAGCAGCGACGGGGCTAACTATGGCTACACCTTC. Translating gives CASSDGANYGYTF. The V and J genes are TRBV5-5 and TRBJ1-2; no definite D call. Germline V gives CDR1 SGHKS, CDR2 YYEKEE (reference sequence). The CDR3 runs 13 residues. V was pared by 4 bases and J by 0 bases, with 7 bases between.

This clone has just a few counts. The V gene is TRBV9, the J gene TRBJ1-2, with TRBD1 as a possible D gene (6 bases). The CDR3 consists of 14 residues. V was shortened by 1 base and J by 8 bases, with 15 bases between the two germline ends. Germline CDR1 SGDLS, CDR2 YYNGEE. The CDR3 region is CASSVNRERRGYTF. In nucleotides, the CDR3 is TGTGCCAGCAGCGTAAACAGGGAACGGCGAGGCTACACCTTC.

This chain links TRBV5-4 with TRBJ1-4, with 7 positions matching TRBD1. Trimming at V came to 3 bases and at J to 5 bases, leaving 7 bases not matched to a gene. Germline V gives CDR1 SGHNT, CDR2 YYREEE (reference sequence). The CDR3 extends over 15 amino acids. In DNA, the CDR3 is TGTGCCAGCAGCTCACGTGGGACAGTAAATGAAAAACTGTTTTTT. This sequence encodes CASSSRGTVNEKLFF.

The rearrangement links TRBV15 to TRBJ1-1, with D possibly TRBD1 on 5 matching bases. CDR3 length equals 18 residues. V was cut by 0 bases and J by 0 bases, with 17 bases left in between. CDR1 and CDR2 from the germline V gene are LNHNV and YYDKDF (reference sequence). In DNA, the CDR3 is TGTGCCACCAGCAGAGATCCGCTGTATGGAGGGGTGAACACTGAAGCTTTCTTT. Its protein is CATSRDPLYGGVNTEAFF.

The rearrangement uses TRBV18 and TRBJ2-6; D is unresolved. V lost 6 bases, J lost 0 bases, and 15 bases lay in between. Germline CDR1 is KGHSH and CDR2 is LQKENI. This CDR3 comprises 17 residues. CDR3 sequence (DNA): TGTGCCAGCTCGCCCAAGTCAGAAGACTCTGGGGCCAACGTCCTGACTTTC. Translating it yields CASSPKSEDSGANVLTF.

The chain recombines TRBV27 with TRBJ2-4; TRBD2 aligns across 9 bases. Germline V gives CDR1 MNHEY, CDR2 SMNVEV (reference sequence). This CDR3 comprises 15 residues. With 3 bases clipped from V and 8 bases from J, the junction kept 8 bases outside the gene matches. CDR3 loop: CASSFRGGAGYIQYF. For the CDR3, the DNA is TGTGCCAGCAGTTTCCGCGGGGGGGCAGGATACATTCAGTACTTC.

This clone has just one count. The chain has TRBV11-2 and TRBJ1-1, with D possibly TRBD1 on 5 matching bases. The CDR3 length is 14 residues. V was pared by 6 bases and J by 2 bases, with 13 bases between. The germline gives CDR1 SGHAT, CDR2 FQNNGV. CDR3 sequence (DNA): TGTGCCAGCAGACCCGGGACTGCTAACACTGAAGCTTTCTTT. Translating it yields CASRPGTANTEAFF.

This clone was recorded only once. The rearrangement links TRBV7-9 to TRBJ1-1; possibly TRBD1 for D (6 bases). V dropped 5 bases and J dropped 3 bases, with 16 bases sitting between them. Germline CDR1 and CDR2: SEHNR and FQNEAQ (reference sequence). The length of the CDR3 is 15 residues. CDR3 sequence: CASSHRGGEDTEAFF. The CDR3 DNA sequence: TGTGCCAGCAGCCATCGAGGGGGGGAGGACACTGAAGCTTTCTTT.

The rearrangement joins TRBV25-1 to TRBJ1-1; D remains ambiguous. The germline V and J ends were trimmed by 5 bases and 2 bases, with 12 bases remaining between them. This CDR3 has 14 residues. Per germline, CDR1 MGHDK and CDR2 SYGVNS. In DNA form, the CDR3 reads TGTGCCAGCAGTTCCGCCGGGAGAAACACTGAAGCTTTCTTT. Translated, it gives CASSSAGRNTEAFF.

The CDR3 bases are TGTGCCAGCAGTTTGGGTACACAGGGTTACTACACCTTC. It translates to CASSLGTQGYYTF. The chain uses TRBV27 and TRBJ1-2; possibly TRBD1 for D (6 bases). CDR1 and CDR2 from the germline V gene are MNHEY and SMNVEV (reference sequence). V gave up 3 bases and J gave up 10 bases, with 15 bases separating them. This CDR3 has 13 residues.

In its sample, this clone was seen once. V and J are TRBV9 and TRBJ1-6; 8 nucleotides align to TRBD1. The ends lost 4 bases at V and 6 bases at J; junction bases unmatched: 9. CDR1 and CDR2 (germline): SGDLS, YYNGEE. The CDR3 covers 16 residues. CDR3 in DNA: TGTGCCAGCAGCCTACGGACAGGGCCTACTAATTCACCCCTCCACTTT. The encoded protein is CASSLRTGPTNSPLHF.

The chain carries TRBV23-1 and TRBJ1-5; D call uncertain. TRBV23-1 is reported as an ORF; its role is uncertain. V gave up 4 bases and J gave up 0 bases, with 10 bases separating them. The CDR3 runs to 15 residues. The CDR3 loop is CASSPRDYSNQPQHF. The CDR3 coding sequence is TGCGCCAGCAGTCCCCGGGATTATAGCAATCAGCCCCAGCATTTT.

V is TRBV10-3 and J is TRBJ2-3; 11 nucleotides agree with TRBD2. CDR1 ENHRY and CDR2 SYGVKD come from the germline V gene. Trimming cost V 8 bases and J 3 bases; bases outside gene matches: 1. The CDR3 totals 13 residues. Here the CDR3 DNA reads TGTGCCATCGGGACTAGCGGAACAGATACGCAGTATTTT. Residues: CAIGTSGTDTQYF.

The chain is built from TRBV24-1 and TRBJ1-2; D is perhaps TRBD1 (5 bases). V lost 4 bases and J lost 2, with 7 bases in between. CDR3 length: 13 residues. Germline V lookup: CDR1 KGHDR, CDR2 SFDVKD. CDR3 in DNA: TGTGCCACCAGTGACGCAGGGAACTATGGCTACACCTTC. Protein: CATSDAGNYGYTF.

The rearrangement links TRBV19 to TRBJ2-3; D perhaps matches TRBD1 (5 bases). The CDR3 spans 17 residues. The V end was cut by 1 base, the J end by 2 bases, with 16 bases between. Germline CDR1 is LNHDA and CDR2 is SQIVND (reference sequence). CDR3 nucleotide sequence: TGTGCCAGTAGTATAGGGGCCAGGGAAGGCCCCACAGATACGCAGTATTTT. Amino acids: CASSIGAREGPTDTQYF.